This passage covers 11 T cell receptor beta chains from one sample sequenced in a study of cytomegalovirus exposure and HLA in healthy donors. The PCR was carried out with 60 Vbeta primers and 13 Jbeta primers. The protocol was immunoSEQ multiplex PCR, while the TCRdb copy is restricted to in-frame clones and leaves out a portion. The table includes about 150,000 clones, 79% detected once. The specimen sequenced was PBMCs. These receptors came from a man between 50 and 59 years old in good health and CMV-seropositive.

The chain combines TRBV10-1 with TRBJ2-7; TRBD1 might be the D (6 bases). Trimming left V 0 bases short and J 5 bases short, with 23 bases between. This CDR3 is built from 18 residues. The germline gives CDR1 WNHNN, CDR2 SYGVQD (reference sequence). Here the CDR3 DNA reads TGCGCCAGCAGTGAGTCGGTAGCCGGTTCCACTAGGGGGAACGAGCAGTACTTC. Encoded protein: CASSESVAGSTRGNEQYF.

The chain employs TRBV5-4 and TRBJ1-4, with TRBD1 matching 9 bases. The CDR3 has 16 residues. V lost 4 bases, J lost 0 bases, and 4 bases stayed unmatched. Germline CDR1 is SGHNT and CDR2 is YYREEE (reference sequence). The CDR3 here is CASSVRQGATNEKLFF. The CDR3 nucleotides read TGTGCCAGCAGCGTACGACAGGGGGCAACTAATGAAAAACTGTTTTTT.

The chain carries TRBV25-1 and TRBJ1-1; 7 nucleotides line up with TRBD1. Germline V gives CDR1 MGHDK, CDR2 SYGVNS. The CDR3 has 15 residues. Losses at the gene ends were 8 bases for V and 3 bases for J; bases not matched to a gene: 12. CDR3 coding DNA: TGTGCCAGCCAGCCCCCTAGGGGGCTCGACACTGAAGCTTTCTTT. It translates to CASQPPRGLDTEAFF.

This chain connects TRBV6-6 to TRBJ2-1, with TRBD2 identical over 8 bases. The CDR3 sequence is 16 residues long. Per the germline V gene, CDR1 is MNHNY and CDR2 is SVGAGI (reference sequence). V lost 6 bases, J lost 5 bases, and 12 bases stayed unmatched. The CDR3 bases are TGTGCCAGCAGCTCCCGTCGGGAGGGAGCTAACAATGAGCAGTTCTTC. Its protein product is CASSSRREGANNEQFF.

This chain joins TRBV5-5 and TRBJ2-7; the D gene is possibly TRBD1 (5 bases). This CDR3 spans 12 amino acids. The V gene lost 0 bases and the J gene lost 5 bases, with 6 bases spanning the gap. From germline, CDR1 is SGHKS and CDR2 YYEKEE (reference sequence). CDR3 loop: CASSLARDEQYF. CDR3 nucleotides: TGTGCCAGCAGCTTGGCCAGGGACGAGCAGTACTTC.

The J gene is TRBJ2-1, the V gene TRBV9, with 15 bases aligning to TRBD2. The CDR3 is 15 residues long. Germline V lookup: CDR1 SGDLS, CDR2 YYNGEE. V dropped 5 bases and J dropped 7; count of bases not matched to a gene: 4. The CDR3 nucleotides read TGTGCCAGCAGTTGGACTAGCGGGAGGGGGAATGAGCAGTTCTTC. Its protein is CASSWTSGRGNEQFF.

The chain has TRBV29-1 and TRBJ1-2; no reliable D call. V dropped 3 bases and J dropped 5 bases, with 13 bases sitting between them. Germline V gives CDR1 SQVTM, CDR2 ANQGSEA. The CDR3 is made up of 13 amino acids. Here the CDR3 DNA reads TGCAGCGTTGATAGGTCAGCGGGATATGGCTACACCTTC. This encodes CSVDRSAGYGYTF.

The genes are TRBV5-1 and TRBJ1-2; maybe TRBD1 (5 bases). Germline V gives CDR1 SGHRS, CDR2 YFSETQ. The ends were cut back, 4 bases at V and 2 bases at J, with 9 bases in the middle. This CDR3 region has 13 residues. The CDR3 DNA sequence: TGCGCCAGCAGCATGACAGTCAACTATGGCTACACCTTC. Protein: CASSMTVNYGYTF. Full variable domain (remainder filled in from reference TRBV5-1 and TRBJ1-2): KAGVTQTPRYLIKTRGQQVTLSCSPISGHRSVSWYQQTPGQGLQFLFEYFSETQRNKGNFPGRFSGRQFSNSRSEMNVSTLELGDSALYLCASSMTVNYGYTFGSGTRLTVV.

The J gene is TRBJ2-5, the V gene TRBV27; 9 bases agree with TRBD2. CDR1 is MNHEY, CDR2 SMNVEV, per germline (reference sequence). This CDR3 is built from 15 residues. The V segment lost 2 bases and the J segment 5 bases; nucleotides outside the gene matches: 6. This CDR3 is CASSLSGRRQETQYF. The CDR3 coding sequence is TGTGCCAGCAGTTTAAGCGGGAGGAGGCAGGAGACCCAGTACTTC.

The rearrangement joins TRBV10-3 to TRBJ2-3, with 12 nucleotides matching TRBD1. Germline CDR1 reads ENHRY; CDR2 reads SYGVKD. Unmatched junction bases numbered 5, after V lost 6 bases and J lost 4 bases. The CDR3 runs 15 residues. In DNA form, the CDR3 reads TGTGCCATCAGACCGGGACAGGGGGCCCCAGATACGCAGTATTTT. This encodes CAIRPGQGAPDTQYF.

DNA for the CDR3: TGTGCCAGCAGCTCCACAGGGAGCTCCTACGAGCAGTACTTC. It specifies CASSSTGSSYEQYF. The genes are TRBV11-2 and TRBJ2-7, with D perhaps TRBD1 (6 bases). The CDR3 is made up of 14 amino acids. V was clipped by 4 bases and J by 0 bases, with 10 bases between them. The germline gives CDR1 SGHAT, CDR2 FQNNGV.